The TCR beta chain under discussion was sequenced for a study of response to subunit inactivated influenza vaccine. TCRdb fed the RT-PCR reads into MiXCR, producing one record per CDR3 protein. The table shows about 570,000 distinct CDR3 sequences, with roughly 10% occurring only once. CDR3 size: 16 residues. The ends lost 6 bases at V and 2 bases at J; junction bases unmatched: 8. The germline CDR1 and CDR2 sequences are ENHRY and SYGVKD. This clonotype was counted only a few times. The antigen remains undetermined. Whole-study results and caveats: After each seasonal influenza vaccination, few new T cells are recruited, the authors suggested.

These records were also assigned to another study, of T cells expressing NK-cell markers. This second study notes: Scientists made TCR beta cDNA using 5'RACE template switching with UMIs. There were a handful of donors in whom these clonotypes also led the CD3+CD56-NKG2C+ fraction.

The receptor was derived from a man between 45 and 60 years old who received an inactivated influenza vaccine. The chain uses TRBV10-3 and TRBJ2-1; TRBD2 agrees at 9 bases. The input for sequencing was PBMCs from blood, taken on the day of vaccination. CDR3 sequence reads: CAIRASGKGTYNEQFF. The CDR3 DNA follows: TGTGCCATCAGGGCTAGCGGGAAAGGCACCTACAATGAGCAGTTCTTC.